The 14 T cell receptor beta chains in this list originate from one sample, sequenced in a study of CD4 T cells in relation to SARS-CoV-2 and coronaviruses. The repertoire was sequenced with immunoSEQ multiplex PCR; TCRdb's copy has only in-frame clones and lacks some. The sample carries about 64,000 clones, around 93% recorded once. Unexposed donor CD4+ T cells date from 2011-2018, before the COVID-19 pandemic. The sample consisted of naive CD4+ T cells from PBMCs. The subset is: naive CD4+ T cells isolated by negative enrichment. All receptors derive from a human donor in good health.

The chain carries TRBV3-1 (or the pseudogene TRBV3-2) and TRBJ2-1, with TRBD2 matching 13 bases. This CDR3 region has 15 residues. The germline V gene has CDR1 LGHDT and CDR2 YNNKEL (reference sequence). Losses at the gene ends were 5 bases for V and 6 bases for J; bases not matched to a gene: 4. The CDR3 sequence is CASSSWTSGGNEQFF. CDR3 coding DNA: TGTGCCAGCAGCTCCTGGACTAGCGGGGGCAATGAGCAGTTCTTC.

The CDR3 nucleotides read TGTGCCAGCTCACCACGAATCCCGGGTGACAGGGATGAAAAACTGTTTTTT. Translating it yields CASSPRIPGDRDEKLFF. V and J are TRBV18 and TRBJ1-4; 7 bases map to TRBD1. The junction had 11 bases not matched to a gene; V was cut back by 1 base and J by 6 bases. The CDR3 is 17 amino acids. Germline V CDR1 and CDR2: KGHSH, LQKENI.

The chain links TRBV6-5 to TRBJ1-2; TRBD1 is a possible D gene (5 bases). The CDR3 is 12 amino acids. Germline V gene data show CDR1 as MNHEY and CDR2 as SVGAGI. The ends were cut back, 4 bases at V and 8 bases at J, with 11 bases in the middle. In DNA form, the CDR3 reads TGTGCCAGCAGTTCGCCAAGGGGCGGCTACACCTTC. Amino acid sequence: CASSSPRGGYTF.

The chain links TRBV24-1 to TRBJ2-5, with TRBD1 as a possible D gene (6 bases). V lost 7 bases and J lost 5, with 13 bases in between. This CDR3 comprises 13 residues. From germline, CDR1 is KGHDR and CDR2 SFDVKD. CDR3 DNA sequence: TGTGCCACCAGGGAACAGGGTCGGGAGACCCAGTACTTC. This codes for CATREQGRETQYF.

The rearrangement links TRBV9 to TRBJ1-3; possible D gene TRBD1, 5 bases. Germline lookup yields CDR1 SGDLS and CDR2 YYNGEE. V lost 7 bases and J lost 3, with 11 bases in between. The CDR3 has 13 amino acids. In nucleotides, the CDR3 is TGTGCCAGCGCCAGGGATTTTGGAAACACCATATATTTT. This sequence encodes CASARDFGNTIYF.

The chain is built from TRBV11-2 and TRBJ1-2, with D hard to call. Germline CDR1 reads SGHAT; CDR2 reads FQNNGV. Trimming left V 1 base short and J 2 bases short, with 8 bases between. The CDR3 covers 14 residues. The CDR3 is CASSLVSGNYGYTF. DNA for the CDR3: TGTGCCAGCAGCTTAGTCTCGGGGAACTATGGCTACACCTTC.

This clone has a handful of counts. The CDR3 DNA sequence: TGTGCCAGCAGTGCACTAGCGGGGGAAACCGGGGAGCTGTTTTTT. It translates to CASSALAGETGELFF. The chain employs TRBV2 and TRBJ2-2; TRBD2 matches at 11 bases. CDR1 and CDR2 from the germline V gene are SNHLY and FYNNEI. J was trimmed by 5 bases and V by 4 bases; bases with no gene match: 3. This CDR3 has 15 residues.

J is TRBJ2-2 and V is TRBV24-1; 10 bases are a match to TRBD2. J gave up 3 bases and V 2 bases, and 11 bases lay outside the gene matches. The germline V gene has CDR1 KGHDR and CDR2 SFDVKD. The CDR3 extends over 19 amino acids. CDR3 amino acids: CATSDSRTSGDFDTGELFF. CDR3 nucleotide sequence: TGTGCCACCAGTGATTCCCGGACTAGCGGAGATTTTGACACCGGGGAGCTGTTTTTT.

The gene calls are TRBV2 and TRBJ1-1; weak D call: TRBD1 (6 bases). Trimming left V 6 bases short and J 3 bases short, with 17 bases between. The CDR3 runs to 15 residues. Germline-derived CDR1 and CDR2 are SNHLY and FYNNEI. The CDR3 sequence: CASRTRGAPYTEAFF. The CDR3 region has the DNA TGTGCCAGCAGAACCAGGGGAGCCCCTTACACTGAAGCTTTCTTT.

The J gene is TRBJ2-3, the V gene TRBV5-1, with 9 bases identical to TRBD2. V was clipped by 8 bases and J by 4 bases; unmatched bases: 8. The CDR3 runs 14 residues. Germline V CDR1 and CDR2: SGHRS, YFSETQ. The CDR3 loop is CASSRAGGADTQYF. The CDR3 coding sequence is TGCGCCAGTAGCCGTGCGGGAGGGGCAGATACGCAGTATTTT. Variable domain in full (rest from reference TRBV5-1 and TRBJ2-3): KAGVTQTPRYLIKTRGQQVTLSCSPISGHRSVSWYQQTPGQGLQFLFEYFSETQRNKGNFPGRFSGRQFSNSRSEMNVSTLELGDSALYLCASSRAGGADTQYFGPGTRLTVL.

This clone appeared once. The chain is built from TRBV3-1 (or the pseudogene TRBV3-2) and TRBJ2-7; D may match TRBD1 or TRBD2 (5 bases each). CDR3 length: 17 amino acids. CDR1 and CDR2 (germline): LGHDT, YNNKEL (reference sequence). Trimming took off 0 bases at V and 3 bases at J, with 18 bases between the two ends. This CDR3 is CASSQDGGQTFFYEQYF. CDR3 nucleotide sequence: TGTGCCAGCAGCCAAGATGGAGGACAAACGTTTTTCTACGAGCAGTACTTC.

The chain has TRBV4-2 and TRBJ2-1; D unclear. This CDR3 region has 12 residues. Germline-derived CDR1 and CDR2 are LGHNA and YNFKEQ. The V and J ends lost 0 bases and 10 bases respectively, with 7 bases between them. DNA of the CDR3: TGTGCCAGCAGCCAAGATTCATGGGAGCAGTTCTTC. Its protein is CASSQDSWEQFF.

The rearrangement joins TRBV2 to TRBJ1-3, with D tentatively TRBD1 (6 bases). The V end was cut by 5 bases, the J end by 3 bases, with 14 bases between. Germline V gene lookup returns CDR1 SNHLY and CDR2 FYNNEI. This CDR3 region has 15 residues. CDR3 DNA sequence: TGTGCCAGCAGTAGAGGGACAACAGATGGAAACACCATATATTTT. It encodes CASSRGTTDGNTIYF.

J is TRBJ2-3 and V is TRBV6-5; 9 nucleotides agree with TRBD2. Germline V gene sequence: CDR1 MNHEY, CDR2 SVGAGI. CDR3 length: 16 amino acids. V lost 2 bases to trimming and J lost 6 bases; unmatched junction nucleotides: 9. The CDR3 bases are TGTGCCAGCAGTTACGGGGGGCGGGAGGGCGTGGATACGCAGTATTTT. It codes for CASSYGGREGVDTQYF.